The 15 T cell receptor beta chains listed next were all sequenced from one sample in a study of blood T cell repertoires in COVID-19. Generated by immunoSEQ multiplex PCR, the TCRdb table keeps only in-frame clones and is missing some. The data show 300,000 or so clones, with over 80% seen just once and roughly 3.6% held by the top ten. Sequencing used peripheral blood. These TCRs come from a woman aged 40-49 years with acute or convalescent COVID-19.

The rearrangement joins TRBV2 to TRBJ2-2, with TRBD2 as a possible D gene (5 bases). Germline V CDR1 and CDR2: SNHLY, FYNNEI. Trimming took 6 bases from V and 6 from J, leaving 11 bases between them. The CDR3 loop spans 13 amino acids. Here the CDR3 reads CASRGFGAGELFF. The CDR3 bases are TGTGCCAGCAGGGGGTTCGGGGCCGGGGAGCTGTTTTTT.

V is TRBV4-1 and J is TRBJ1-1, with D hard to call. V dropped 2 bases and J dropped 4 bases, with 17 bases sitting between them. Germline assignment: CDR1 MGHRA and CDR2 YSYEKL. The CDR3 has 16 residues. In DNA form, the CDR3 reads TGCGCCAGCAGCCAACTAGTAACGGTATTTCGCACTGAAGCTTTCTTT. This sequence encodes CASSQLVTVFRTEAFF.

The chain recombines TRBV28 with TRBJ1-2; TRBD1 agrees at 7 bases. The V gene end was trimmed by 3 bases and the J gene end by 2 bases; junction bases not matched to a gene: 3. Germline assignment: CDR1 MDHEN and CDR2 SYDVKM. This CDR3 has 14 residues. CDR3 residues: CASSLGGQNYGYTF. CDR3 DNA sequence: TGTGCCAGCAGTTTGGGGGGACAGAACTATGGCTACACCTTC.

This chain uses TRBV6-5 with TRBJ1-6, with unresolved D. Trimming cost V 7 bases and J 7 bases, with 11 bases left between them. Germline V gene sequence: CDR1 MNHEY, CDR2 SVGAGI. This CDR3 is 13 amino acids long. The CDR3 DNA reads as TGTGCCAGCAAACCCTACGGGAATTCACCCCTCCACTTT. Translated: CASKPYGNSPLHF.

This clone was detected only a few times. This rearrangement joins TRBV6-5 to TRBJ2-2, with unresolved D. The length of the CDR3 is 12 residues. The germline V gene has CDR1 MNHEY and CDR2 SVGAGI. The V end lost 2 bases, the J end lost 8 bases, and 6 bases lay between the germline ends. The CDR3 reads CASSYPTGELFF. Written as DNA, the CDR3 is TGTGCCAGCAGTTACCCGACAGGGGAGCTGTTTTTT.

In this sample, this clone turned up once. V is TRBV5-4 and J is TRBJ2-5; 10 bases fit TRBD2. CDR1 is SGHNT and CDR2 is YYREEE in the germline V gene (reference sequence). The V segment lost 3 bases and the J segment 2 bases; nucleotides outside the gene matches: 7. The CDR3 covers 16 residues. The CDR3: CASSSPSGGAQETQYF. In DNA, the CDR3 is TGTGCCAGCAGCTCGCCGAGCGGGGGGGCACAAGAGACCCAGTACTTC. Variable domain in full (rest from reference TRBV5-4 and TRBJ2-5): ETGVTQSPTHLIKTRGQQVTLRCSSQSGHNTVSWYQQALGQGPQFIFQYYREEENGRGNFPPRFSGLQFPNYSSELNVNALELDDSALYLCASSSPSGGAQETQYFGPGTRLLVL.

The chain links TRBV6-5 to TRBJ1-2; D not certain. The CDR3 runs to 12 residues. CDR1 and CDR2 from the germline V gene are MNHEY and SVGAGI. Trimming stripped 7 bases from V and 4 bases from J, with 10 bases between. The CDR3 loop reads CASTNTAYGYTF. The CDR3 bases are TGTGCCAGCACAAATACAGCCTATGGCTACACCTTC.

This chain's CDR3 is CASSEEVLGEQGTRNTIYF. CDR3 nucleotides: TGTGCCAGCAGTGAAGAAGTTTTGGGGGAGCAGGGGACTAGAAACACCATATATTTT. The genes are TRBV2 and TRBJ1-3; maybe TRBD1 (6 bases). V was shortened by 1 base and J by 5 bases, with 24 bases between the two germline ends. The CDR3 runs to 19 residues. Germline loops: CDR1 SNHLY, CDR2 FYNNEI.

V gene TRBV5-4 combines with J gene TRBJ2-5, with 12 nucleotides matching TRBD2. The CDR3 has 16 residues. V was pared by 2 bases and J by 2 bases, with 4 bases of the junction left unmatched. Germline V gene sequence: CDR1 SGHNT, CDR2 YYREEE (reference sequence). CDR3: CASSLLAGGSQETQYF. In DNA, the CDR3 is TGTGCCAGCAGCTTACTAGCGGGGGGATCACAAGAGACCCAGTACTTC.

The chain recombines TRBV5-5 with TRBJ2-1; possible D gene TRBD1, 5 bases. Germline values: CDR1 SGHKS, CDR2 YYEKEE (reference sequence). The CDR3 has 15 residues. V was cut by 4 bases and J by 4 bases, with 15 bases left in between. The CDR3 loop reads CASSRRDSNYNEQFF. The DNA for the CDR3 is TGTGCCAGCAGCCGTCGTGACAGCAATTACAATGAGCAGTTCTTC.

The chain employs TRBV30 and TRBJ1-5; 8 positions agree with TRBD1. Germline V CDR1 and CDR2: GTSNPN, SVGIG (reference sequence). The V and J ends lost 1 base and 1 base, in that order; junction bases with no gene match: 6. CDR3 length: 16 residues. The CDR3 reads CAWSGAGGSSNQPQHF. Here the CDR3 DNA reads TGTGCCTGGAGTGGGGCAGGGGGCTCAAGCAATCAGCCCCAGCATTTT.

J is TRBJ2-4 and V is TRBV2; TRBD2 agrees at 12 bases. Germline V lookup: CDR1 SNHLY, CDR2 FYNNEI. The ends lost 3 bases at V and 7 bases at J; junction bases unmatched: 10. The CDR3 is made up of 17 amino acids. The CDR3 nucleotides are TGTGCCAGCAGTGAGAGGCTAGCGGGGGGGCCGAGGAACATTCAGTACTTC. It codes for CASSERLAGGPRNIQYF.

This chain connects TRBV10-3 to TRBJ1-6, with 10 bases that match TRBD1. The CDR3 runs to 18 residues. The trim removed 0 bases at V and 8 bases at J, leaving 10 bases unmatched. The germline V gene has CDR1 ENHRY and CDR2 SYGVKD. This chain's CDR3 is CAISESRFGGQGYSPLHF. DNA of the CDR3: TGTGCCATCAGTGAGTCGAGGTTCGGGGGACAGGGGTATTCACCCCTCCACTTT.

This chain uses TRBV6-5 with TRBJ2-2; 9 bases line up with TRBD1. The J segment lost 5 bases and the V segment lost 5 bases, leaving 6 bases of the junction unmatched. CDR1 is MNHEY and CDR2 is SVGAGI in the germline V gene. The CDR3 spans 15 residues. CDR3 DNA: TGTGCCAGCAGTACACAGGGGGCGGTGACCGGGGAGCTGTTTTTT. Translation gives CASSTQGAVTGELFF.

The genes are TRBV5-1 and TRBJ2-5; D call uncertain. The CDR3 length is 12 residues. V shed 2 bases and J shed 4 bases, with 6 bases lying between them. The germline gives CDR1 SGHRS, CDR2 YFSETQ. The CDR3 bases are TGCGCCAGCAGCTTACCGGGAGAGACCCAGTACTTC. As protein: CASSLPGETQYF.